This TCR beta chain was identified during a study of blood T cell repertoires in COVID-19. About the research overall: T cells, B-cell-depleted T cells, or PBMCs supplied cDNA or gDNA.

Individuals aged roughly 18 to 90 years were recruited from fewer than 25 US areas. Participant reports of clinical history set cohort assignment. Donors in Cohort 3 counted as recovered after two negative PCRs, clearance, or symptom resolution. This clone showed up just once. Clones were sequenced by immunoSEQ multiplex PCR, and TCRdb holds only the in-frame ones, with some missing. The sample shows over 150,000 clones, around four fifths of them seen only once. CDR1 and CDR2 from the germline V gene are LGHNT and FRNRAP. The CDR3 covers 16 residues. With 5 bases clipped from V and 0 bases from J, the junction kept 8 bases outside the gene matches.

Material for sequencing was PBMCs or T cells enriched from blood (not recorded which). This receptor was identified in a man aged 50 to 59 who had recovered from COVID-19. The V call is TRBV12-5, the J call TRBJ2-3; 7 nucleotides agree with TRBD1. The CDR3 reads CASGAGVQGSTDTQYF. CDR3 sequence (DNA): TGTGCTAGTGGTGCCGGCGTACAGGGGAGCACAGATACGCAGTATTTT.